This is a list of T cell receptor beta chains from one sample in a study of T cell responses to AZD1222 COVID-19 vaccine. Produced via immunoSEQ multiplex PCR; TCRdb's table is partial and in-frame only. The repertoire includes about 160,000 clones, around 90% of them detected once, and approximately 4.7% sits in the top ten. This specimen consisted of peripheral blood, obtained on day 0 of AZD1222 vaccination. These receptors all come from an adult in good health. The CDR3 runs from the conserved cysteine through the conserved F or W. Each record gives: V gene, D gene, clone size, J gene, CDR3 protein, CDR3 DNA. D genes are given only for firm matches. Where a row states a size, it is once, few, many or the class of an expanded clone; other rows omit it.

TRBV6-4	TRBD2	-	TRBJ2-1	CASSDVAGGGNEQFF	TGTGCCAGCAGTGACGTAGCGGGAGGTGGAAATGAGCAGTTCTTC
TRBV4-3	TRBD1	-	TRBJ2-7	CASSQEWDSYEQYF	TGCGCCAGCAGCCAAGAATGGGACAGCTACGAGCAGTACTTC
TRBV7-6	-	once	TRBJ2-3	CASSATLSGTDTQYF	TGTGCCAGCAGCGCCACCCTTTCGGGCACAGATACGCAGTATTTT
TRBV2	-	-	TRBJ1-4	CASRPEVLNEKLFF	TGTGCCAGCAGACCAGAGGTTCTTAATGAAAAACTGTTTTTT
TRBV4-3	-	-	TRBJ1-1	CASSQPDPEDTEAFF	TGCGCCAGCAGCCAGCCGGATCCGGAGGACACTGAAGCTTTCTTT
TRBV10-3	TRBD1	-	TRBJ1-1	CAISGVQGVNTEAFF	TGTGCCATCAGTGGCGTACAGGGGGTTAACACTGAAGCTTTCTTT
TRBV5-1	-	once	TRBJ1-4	CASSPQGKGSEKLFF	TGCGCCAGCAGCCCACAGGGTAAGGGAAGTGAAAAACTGTTTTTT
TRBV7-3	-	-	TRBJ1-2	CASSLGTDNGYTF	TGTGCCAGCAGCCTTGGGACCGATAATGGCTACACCTTC
TRBV11-3	TRBD1	-	TRBJ1-3	CASSTRTGDSGNTIYF	TGTGCCAGCAGCACGCGGACAGGGGACTCTGGAAACACCATATATTTT
TRBV24-1	-	-	TRBJ1-2	CATLGTDYGYTF	TGTGCCACCCTCGGGACGGACTATGGCTACACCTTC
TRBV5-1	-	-	TRBJ2-1	CASSLTVSGTDEQFF	TGCGCCAGCAGCCTGACGGTTAGCGGGACAGATGAGCAGTTCTTC
TRBV18	TRBD2	once	TRBJ2-1	CASSPQREFYNEQFF	TGTGCCAGCTCACCGCAGCGGGAGTTTTACAATGAGCAGTTCTTC
TRBV5-4	TRBD1	-	TRBJ2-7	CASSGGQGTSYEQYF	TGTGCCAGCAGCGGGGGACAGGGGACCTCTTACGAGCAGTACTTC
TRBV7-8	-	-	TRBJ2-3	CASSPAGRGPSTQYF	TGTGCCAGCAGCCCCGCGGGGAGGGGGCCAAGTACGCAGTATTTT